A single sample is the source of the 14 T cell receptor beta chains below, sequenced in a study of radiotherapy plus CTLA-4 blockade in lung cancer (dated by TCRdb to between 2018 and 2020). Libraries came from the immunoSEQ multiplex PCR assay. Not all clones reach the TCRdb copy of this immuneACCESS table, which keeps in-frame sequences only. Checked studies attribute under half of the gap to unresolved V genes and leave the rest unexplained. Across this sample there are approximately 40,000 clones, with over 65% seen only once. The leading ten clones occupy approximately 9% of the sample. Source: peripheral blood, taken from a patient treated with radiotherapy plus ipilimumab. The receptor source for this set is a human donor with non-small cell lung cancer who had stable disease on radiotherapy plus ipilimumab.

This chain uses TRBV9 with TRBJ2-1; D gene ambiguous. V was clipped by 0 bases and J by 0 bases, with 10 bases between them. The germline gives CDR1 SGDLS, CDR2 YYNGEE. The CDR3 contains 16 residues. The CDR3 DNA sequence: TGTGCCAGCAGCGTAGAAGCACGGAGCTCCTACAATGAGCAGTTCTTC. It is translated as CASSVEARSSYNEQFF.

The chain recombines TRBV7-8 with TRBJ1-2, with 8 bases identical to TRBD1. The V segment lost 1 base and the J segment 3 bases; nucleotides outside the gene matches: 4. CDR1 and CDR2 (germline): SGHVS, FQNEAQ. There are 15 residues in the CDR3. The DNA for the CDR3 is TGTGCCAGCAGCTTAGGGACAGGGCCATACTATGGCTACACCTTC. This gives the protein CASSLGTGPYYGYTF. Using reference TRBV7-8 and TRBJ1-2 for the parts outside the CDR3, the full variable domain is GAGVSQSPRYKVAKRGQDVALRCDPISGHVSLFWYQQALGQGPEFLTYFQNEAQLDKSGLPSDRFFAERPEGSVSTLKIQRTQQEDSAVYLCASSLGTGPYYGYTFGSGTRLTVV.

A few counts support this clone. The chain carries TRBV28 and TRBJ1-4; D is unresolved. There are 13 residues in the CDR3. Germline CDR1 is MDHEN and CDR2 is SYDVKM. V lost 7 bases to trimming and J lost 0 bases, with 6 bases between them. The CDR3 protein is CASKRATNEKLFF. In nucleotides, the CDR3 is TGTGCCAGCAAGAGAGCAACTAATGAAAAACTGTTTTTT. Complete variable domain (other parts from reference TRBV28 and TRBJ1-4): DVKVTQSSRYLVKRTGEKVFLECVQDMDHENMFWYRQDPGLGLRLIYFSYDVKMKEKGDIPEGYSVSREKKERFSLILESASTNQTSMYLCASKRATNEKLFFGSGTQLSVL.

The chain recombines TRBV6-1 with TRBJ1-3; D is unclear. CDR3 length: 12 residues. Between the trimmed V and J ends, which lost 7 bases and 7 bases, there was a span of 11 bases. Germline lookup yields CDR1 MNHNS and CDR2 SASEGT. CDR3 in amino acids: CASTPGGNTIYF. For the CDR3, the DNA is TGTGCCAGCACCCCCGGTGGGAACACCATATATTTT.

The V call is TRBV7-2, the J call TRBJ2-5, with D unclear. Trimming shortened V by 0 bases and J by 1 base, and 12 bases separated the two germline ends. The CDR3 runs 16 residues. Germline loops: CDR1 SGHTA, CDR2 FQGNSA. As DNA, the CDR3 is TGTGCCAGCAGCTTAGCGATAGGCGGCAGCCAAGAGACCCAGTACTTC. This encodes CASSLAIGGSQETQYF.

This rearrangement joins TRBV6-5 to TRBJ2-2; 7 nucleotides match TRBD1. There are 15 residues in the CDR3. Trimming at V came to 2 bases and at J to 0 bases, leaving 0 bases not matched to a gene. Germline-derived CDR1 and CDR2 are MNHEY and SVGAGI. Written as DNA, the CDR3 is TGTGCCAGCAGTTACGGACAGGCGAACACCGGGGAGCTGTTTTTT. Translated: CASSYGQANTGELFF.

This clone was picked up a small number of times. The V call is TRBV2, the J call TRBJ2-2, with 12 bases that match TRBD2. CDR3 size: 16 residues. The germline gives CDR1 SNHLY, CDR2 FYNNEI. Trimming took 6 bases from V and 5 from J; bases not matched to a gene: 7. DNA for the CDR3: TGTGCCAGCAGAGATCTAGCGGGGGGGCGAACCGGGGAGCTGTTTTTT. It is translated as CASRDLAGGRTGELFF.

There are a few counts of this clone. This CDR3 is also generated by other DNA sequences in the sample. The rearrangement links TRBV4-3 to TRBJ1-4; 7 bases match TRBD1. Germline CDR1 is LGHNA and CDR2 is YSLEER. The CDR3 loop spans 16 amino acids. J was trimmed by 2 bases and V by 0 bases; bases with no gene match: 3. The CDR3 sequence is CASSQDPGGTNEKLFF. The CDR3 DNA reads TGCGCCAGCAGCCAAGACCCAGGGGGGACTAATGAAAAACTGTTTTTT.

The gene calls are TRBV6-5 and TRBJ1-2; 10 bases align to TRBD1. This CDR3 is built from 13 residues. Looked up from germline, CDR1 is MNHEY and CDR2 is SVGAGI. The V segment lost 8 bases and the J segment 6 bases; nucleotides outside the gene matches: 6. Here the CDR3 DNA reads TGTGCCAGCGACCCGGGACAGGGGAATGGCTACACCTTC. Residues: CASDPGQGNGYTF.

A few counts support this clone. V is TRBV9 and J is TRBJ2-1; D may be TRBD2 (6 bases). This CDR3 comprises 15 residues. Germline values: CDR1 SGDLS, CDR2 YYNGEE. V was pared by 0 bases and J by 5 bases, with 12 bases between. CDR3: CASSVGDPGDNEQFF. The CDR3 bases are TGTGCCAGCAGCGTAGGAGACCCGGGAGACAATGAGCAGTTCTTC.

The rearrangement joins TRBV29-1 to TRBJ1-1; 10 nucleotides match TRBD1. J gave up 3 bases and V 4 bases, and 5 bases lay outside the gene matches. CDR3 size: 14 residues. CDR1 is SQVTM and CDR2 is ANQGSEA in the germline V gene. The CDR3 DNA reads TGCAGCGTTGGACAGGGGGCGGGAGACACTGAAGCTTTCTTT. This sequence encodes CSVGQGAGDTEAFF.

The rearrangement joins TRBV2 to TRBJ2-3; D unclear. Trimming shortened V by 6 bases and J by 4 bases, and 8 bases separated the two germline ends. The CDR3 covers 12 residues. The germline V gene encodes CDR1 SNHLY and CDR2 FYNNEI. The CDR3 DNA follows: TGTGCCAGCAGCCCCGTCCCAGATACGCAGTATTTT. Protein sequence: CASSPVPDTQYF. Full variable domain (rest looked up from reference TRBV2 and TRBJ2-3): EPEVTQTPSHQVTQMGQEVILRCVPISNHLYFYWYRQILGQKVEFLVSFYNNEISEKSEIFDDQFSVERPDGSNFTLKIRSTKLEDSAMYFCASSPVPDTQYFGPGTRLTVL.

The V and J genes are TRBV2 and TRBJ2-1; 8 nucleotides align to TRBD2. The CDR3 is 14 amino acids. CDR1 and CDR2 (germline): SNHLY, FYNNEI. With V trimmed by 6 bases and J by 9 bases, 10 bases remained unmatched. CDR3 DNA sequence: TGTGCCAGCAGCGGGACTAGGGTCGGGGTTGAGCAGTTCTTC. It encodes CASSGTRVGVEQFF.

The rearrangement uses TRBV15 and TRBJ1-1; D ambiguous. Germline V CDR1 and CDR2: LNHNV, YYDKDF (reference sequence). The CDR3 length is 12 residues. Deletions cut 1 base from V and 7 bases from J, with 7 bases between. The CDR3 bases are TGTGCCACCAGCAGAGCGTACGGTGAAGCTTTCTTT. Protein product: CATSRAYGEAFF. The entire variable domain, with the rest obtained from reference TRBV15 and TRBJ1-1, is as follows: DAMVIQNPRYQVTQFGKPVTLSCSQTLNHNVMYWYQQKSSQAPKLLFHYYDKDFNNEADTPDNFQSRRPNTSFCFLDIRSPGLGDTAMYLCATSRAYGEAFFGQGTRLTVV.